This T cell receptor (beta chain) was found in a study of T cell repertoires in cytomegalovirus infection. Study as a whole: HLA-C-restricted CMV epitopes, recently identified, and well-studied HLA-B-restricted ones were used by the study. Evidence of both CMV infection and a matching HLA type came from public TCR beta signatures. Study-level points and caveats: HLA-C-restricted CMV clonotypes gave the most frequent clonotype in two of eight donors.

TCRdb re-analysed the reads in MiXCR, keeping a single row per CDR3 protein. This table has approximately 910,000 distinct CDR3 sequences, approximately 31% appearing once. Of note for this clonotype: The antigen is undetermined.

Germline lookup yields CDR1 MNHEY and CDR2 SVGEGT. The CDR3 sequence is 14 residues long. With 2 bases removed from V and 1 base from J, the gap between germline ends came to 8 bases. The origin of this receptor is a human donor in good health (CMV status not recorded). Some clones in this sample may be carry-over from other donors' samples. The chain has TRBV6-2 or TRBV6-3 and TRBJ1-2; D uncertain. Material: cultured CD8+ T cells from PBMCs, obtained from culture after CMV antigen stimulation. The DNA of the CDR3 is TGTGCCAGCAGTTACGAACGCCTTAACTATGGCTACACCTTC. It yields the protein CASSYERLNYGYTF.